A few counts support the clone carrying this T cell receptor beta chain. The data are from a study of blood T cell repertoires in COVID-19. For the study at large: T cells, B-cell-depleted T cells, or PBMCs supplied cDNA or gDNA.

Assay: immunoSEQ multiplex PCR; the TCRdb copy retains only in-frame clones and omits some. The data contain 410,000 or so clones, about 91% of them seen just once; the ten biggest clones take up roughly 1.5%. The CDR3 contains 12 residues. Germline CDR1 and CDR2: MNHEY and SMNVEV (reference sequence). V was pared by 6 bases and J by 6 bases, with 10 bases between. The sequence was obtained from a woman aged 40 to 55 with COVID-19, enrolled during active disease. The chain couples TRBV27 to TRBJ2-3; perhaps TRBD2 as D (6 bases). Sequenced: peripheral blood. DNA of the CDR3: TGTGCCAGCAGGACCCGGGGGGATACGCAGTATTTT. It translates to CASRTRGDTQYF.